This paragraph covers one T cell receptor beta chain sequence. The record originates from a study of cytomegalovirus exposure and HLA in healthy donors. Germline values: CDR1 MNHEY, CDR2 SVGAGI. CDR3 length: 12 residues. Deletions cut 5 bases from V and 8 bases from J, with 9 bases between. This table comes from immunoSEQ multiplex PCR, and its TCRdb copy is limited to in-frame clones, with some not included. Of 150,000 to 200,000 clones listed, 86% are singletons. The source material was PBMCs. J is TRBJ1-4 and V is TRBV6-5; D is undetermined. This receptor was identified in a man under 40 in good health and CMV-seropositive. The CDR3 nucleotides read TGTGCCAGCAGTGGGGTAGGGGAAAAACTGTTTTTT. This gives the protein CASSGVGEKLFF.